The clone carrying this T cell receptor beta chain came up a few times. Its antigen is undetermined. This entry is derived from a study of cytomegalovirus exposure and HLA in healthy donors. Overall study findings and caveats: As a later analysis showed, a missense DCLRE1C variant was linked to trimming of TCR beta V- and J-genes. Cytomegalovirus-associated TCR beta chains were listed, numbering more than 150.

60 Vbeta and 13 Jbeta primers were used in PCR. Libraries were prepared by immunoSEQ multiplex PCR; TCRdb keeps only in-frame clonotypes and omits some of them. The repertoire has 150,000 to 200,000 clones, 80% of them found once; the top ten carry 6% to 7.5%. Germline values: CDR1 MDHEN, CDR2 SYDVKM. The V and J ends lost 5 bases and 7 bases respectively, with 17 bases between them. This CDR3 contains 14 residues. The source material was PBMCs. The chain is built from TRBV28 and TRBJ1-2, with a weak D call TRBD1 (5 bases). The sequence came from a man aged 30 to 39 in good health and CMV-seropositive. The CDR3 is CASSVVREGGGYTF. DNA for the CDR3: TGTGCCAGCAGTGTTGTCAGGGAAGGCGGTGGCTACACCTTC.